This T cell receptor (beta chain) was recorded in a study of CD4 T cells in relation to SARS-CoV-2 and coronaviruses. About the research overall: After 10 to 11 days of antigen culture, PBMC TCR beta CDR3s were sequenced. Median patient age was nearly 40 years, spanning 21 to 72 years. The restricting HLA molecule for shared crossreactive spike epitopes was mapped.

Germline V gives CDR1 GTSNPN, CDR2 SVGIG (reference sequence). The CDR3 length is 14 residues. V lost 0 bases, J lost 5 bases, and 11 bases lay in between. On this clone: Antigen unknown.

Naive and memory CD4+ T cells were cultured with CEF, then survey-sequenced. Data came from immunoSEQ multiplex PCR; TCRdb stores just in-frame clones and leaves some out. This table has just over 35,000 clones, over 60% appearing once. This TCR derives from an adult with COVID-19. Input material: memory CD4+ T cells from PBMCs, cultured in vitro. This chain joins TRBV30 and TRBJ1-5; weak D call: TRBD1 (5 bases). CDR3 in DNA: TGTGCCTGGAGTGTGGGGACGGATTATCAGCCCCAGCATTTT. Protein sequence: CAWSVGTDYQPQHF.